This T cell receptor (beta chain) was sequenced for a study of blood T cell repertoires in COVID-19. Points on this clone: An end of the junction does not agree with germline; a read error may underlie this.

The CDR3 loop spans 17 amino acids. The germline gives CDR1 SSHAT, CDR2 FNYEAQ (reference sequence). Assay: immunoSEQ multiplex PCR; the TCRdb copy retains only in-frame clones and omits some. This table has about 110,000 clones, about 76% appearing once. The TCR originated in a man aged 80 or over with acute or convalescent COVID-19. The chain couples TRBV7-7 to TRBJ2-7; 10 nucleotides agree with TRBD1. The sample was peripheral blood. CDR3 DNA sequence: TGTGCTAGCAGCCCGGGACAGGGGTACCCTAGCTCCTACGAGCAGTACTTC. Protein: CASSPGQGYPSSYEQYF.